These 24 T cell receptor beta chains were all obtained from the same sample, sequenced in a study of blood T cell repertoires in COVID-19. Repertoires were generated with immunoSEQ multiplex PCR, while TCRdb's copy carries only in-frame clones and drops some. The repertoire holds about 50,000 clones, with more than 80% as singletons. The sequencing sample was made of peripheral blood. These receptors all come from a middle-aged man with acute or convalescent COVID-19.

The V gene is TRBV5-1, the J gene TRBJ2-2; no clear D. The CDR3 extends over 15 amino acids. The V end was cut by 1 base, the J end by 5 bases, with 12 bases between. Germline V gene sequence: CDR1 SGHRS, CDR2 YFSETQ. CDR3 amino acids: CASSLSVRETGELFF. The CDR3 coding sequence is TGCGCCAGCAGCTTGTCGGTACGCGAAACCGGGGAGCTGTTTTTT.

The genes are TRBV5-4 and TRBJ1-5; a weak D match, TRBD1 (6 bases). CDR1 and CDR2 from the germline V gene are SGHNT and YYREEE (reference sequence). The CDR3 has 15 amino acids. V shed 0 bases and J shed 7 bases, with 14 bases lying between them. CDR3 nucleotides: TGTGCCAGCAGCTTGGGGAGCGATCAGGGGCAGCCCCAGCATTTT. Translating it yields CASSLGSDQGQPQHF.

This chain joins TRBV24-1 and TRBJ2-3; weak D call: TRBD2 (6 bases). The V end was cut by 4 bases, the J end by 1 base, with 14 bases between. Germline CDR1 is KGHDR and CDR2 is SFDVKD. The CDR3 length is 16 residues. The CDR3 sequence: CATSDAGIAGTDTQYF. As DNA, the CDR3 is TGTGCCACCAGTGACGCCGGGATAGCGGGCACAGATACGCAGTATTTT.

The gene calls are TRBV5-6 and TRBJ1-3, with D possibly matching TRBD1 (5 bases). The length of the CDR3 is 13 residues. The V and J ends lost 4 bases and 7 bases respectively, with 12 bases between them. Germline loops: CDR1 SGHDT, CDR2 YYEEEE. CDR3 DNA sequence: TGTGCCAGCAGCCCTTCCAGGGTCAACACCATATATTTT. This translates into CASSPSRVNTIYF.

J is TRBJ2-7 and V is TRBV5-6; TRBD2 matches at 8 bases. Germline V gene lookup returns CDR1 SGHDT and CDR2 YYEEEE. V shed 0 bases and J 5 bases; nucleotides not matched to a gene: 10. This CDR3 is built from 16 residues. In nucleotides, the CDR3 is TGTGCCAGCAGCTTGGTGGGCGGGGGGCCCTGGGACGAGCAGTACGTC. It codes for CASSLVGGGPWDEQYV.

Only a few counts were recorded for this clone. The rearrangement joins TRBV18 to TRBJ2-1, with TRBD2 matching over 11 bases. CDR1 is KGHSH and CDR2 is LQKENI in the germline V gene. V lost 4 bases to trimming and J lost 8 bases; unmatched junction nucleotides: 1. The CDR3 is 13 amino acids. The CDR3 protein is CASSLTSGDEQFF. In nucleotides, the CDR3 is TGTGCCAGCTCACTGACTAGCGGGGATGAGCAGTTCTTC.

The J gene is TRBJ2-5, the V gene TRBV10-3; weak D call: TRBD2 (7 bases). This CDR3 has 15 amino acids. V dropped 4 bases and J dropped 0 bases, with 12 bases sitting between them. Germline V gives CDR1 ENHRY, CDR2 SYGVKD. The CDR3 region has the DNA TGTGCCATCAGTGGCCGGGGGGCGAACCAAGAGACCCAGTACTTC. This gives the protein CAISGRGANQETQYF.

This clone was seen a handful of times. The V call is TRBV18, the J call TRBJ1-5; 9 bases agree with TRBD1. This CDR3 has 19 amino acids. The V gene end was trimmed by 2 bases and the J gene end by 7 bases; junction bases not matched to a gene: 18. Germline V gene lookup returns CDR1 KGHSH and CDR2 LQKENI. CDR3 region: CASSPEFETGGSMGQPQHF. CDR3 bases: TGTGCCAGCTCACCAGAATTCGAGACAGGGGGTTCTATGGGGCAGCCCCAGCATTTT.

The rearrangement joins TRBV24-1 to TRBJ1-1, with a weak D call TRBD1 (6 bases). Germline-derived CDR1 and CDR2 are KGHDR and SFDVKD. This CDR3 is built from 13 residues. Trimming cost V 3 bases and J 11 bases, with 15 bases left between them. CDR3 in amino acids: CATSDPGGHRAFF. CDR3 bases: TGTGCCACCAGTGATCCTGGGGGACATAGGGCTTTCTTT.

This chain's CDR3 is CATTPDGVYNEQFF. As DNA, the CDR3 is TGCGCCACCACGCCGGACGGGGTTTACAATGAGCAGTTCTTC. This chain uses TRBV10-2 with TRBJ2-1; D is perhaps TRBD2 (5 bases). The CDR3 has 14 amino acids. Germline values: CDR1 WSHSY, CDR2 SAAADI. Trimming removed 10 bases from V and 4 bases from J, with 17 bases in between.

The gene calls are TRBV10-1 and TRBJ2-7; the match to TRBD1 covers 8 bases. Germline CDR1 reads WNHNN; CDR2 reads SYGVQD (reference sequence). V trimming: 5 bases; J trimming: 0 bases; junction bases outside the gene matches: 12. This CDR3 is 17 amino acids long. CDR3 region: CASSNGWDRIISYEQYV. The CDR3 nucleotides are TGCGCCAGCAGTAACGGGTGGGACAGGATAATCTCCTACGAGCAGTACGTC.

The chain combines TRBV9 with TRBJ2-3, with D unresolved. The CDR3 is 15 residues long. Germline loops: CDR1 SGDLS, CDR2 YYNGEE. The V end was cut by 4 bases, the J end by 1 base, with 13 bases between. The CDR3: CASSSGLWGTDTQYF. CDR3 DNA: TGTGCCAGCAGCAGTGGGCTTTGGGGCACAGATACGCAGTATTTT.

The V and J genes are TRBV9 and TRBJ2-5, with 7 bases fitting TRBD2. This CDR3 is 17 amino acids long. V was clipped by 3 bases and J by 2 bases; unmatched bases: 13. Germline V lookup: CDR1 SGDLS, CDR2 YYNGEE. The CDR3 nucleotides read TGTGCCAGCAGCGCGCCGGCTAGCGGACAAAATCAAGAGACCCAGTACTTC. It encodes CASSAPASGQNQETQYF.

The chain links TRBV6-5 to TRBJ1-6, with D perhaps matching TRBD1 (6 bases). This CDR3 comprises 14 residues. Looked up from germline, CDR1 is MNHEY and CDR2 is SVGAGI. Deletions cut 6 bases from V and 10 bases from J, with 16 bases between. The CDR3 DNA reads TGTGCCAGCAGCCTAGGGGGTTGGAACTCACCCCTCCACTTT. Its protein is CASSLGGWNSPLHF.

This sequence joins TRBV7-2 and TRBJ2-7; the D gene is possibly TRBD2 (6 bases). V lost 1 base to trimming and J lost 9 bases, with 13 bases between them. CDR3 size: 13 residues. Germline V gives CDR1 SGHTA, CDR2 FQGNSA. The CDR3 sequence is CASSLGGSEGQYF. For the CDR3, the DNA is TGTGCCAGCAGCTTAGGGGGGTCGGAGGGGCAGTACTTC.

The V call is TRBV30, the J call TRBJ1-2; weak D call: TRBD1 (6 bases). V was pared by 8 bases and J by 7 bases, with 14 bases between. The germline CDR1 and CDR2 sequences are GTSNPN and SVGIG (reference sequence). There are 11 residues in the CDR3. In DNA, the CDR3 is TGTGCCCTGGGCAGGGGCGGTGGCTACACCTTC. Translation gives CALGRGGGYTF.

The chain recombines TRBV5-1 with TRBJ2-2; 14 bases align to TRBD2. After removal of 3 bases from V and 7 bases from J, the junction contained 5 bases not matched to a gene. This CDR3 region has 16 residues. The germline V gene has CDR1 SGHRS and CDR2 YFSETQ. CDR3 sequence: CASSSTSGGAHGELFF. The CDR3 DNA follows: TGCGCCAGCAGCTCGACTAGCGGGGGGGCCCACGGGGAGCTGTTTTTT.

The chain has TRBV19 and TRBJ1-3; TRBD1 matches at 7 bases. The CDR3 runs 14 residues. J was trimmed by 1 base and V by 7 bases; bases with no gene match: 4. CDR1 and CDR2 from the germline V gene are LNHDA and SQIVND (reference sequence). The CDR3 region has the DNA TGTGCCAGTACCTCACAGGGGTCTGGAAACACCATATATTTT. Translation gives CASTSQGSGNTIYF.

J is TRBJ1-2 and V is TRBV5-6, with 9 bases that match TRBD1. Germline V gene data show CDR1 as SGHDT and CDR2 as YYEEEE. Trimming removed 0 bases from V and 8 bases from J; junction bases left unmatched: 8. The CDR3 is 15 amino acids. CDR3: CASSLVGQGISGYTF. CDR3 nucleotides: TGTGCCAGCAGCTTGGTAGGACAGGGGATATCGGGCTACACCTTC.

The chain recombines TRBV5-1 with TRBJ1-5; 7 bases are shared with TRBD1. V trimming: 1 base; J trimming: 7 bases; junction bases outside the gene matches: 11. In germline, CDR1 is SGHRS, CDR2 YFSETQ. The CDR3 covers 16 residues. The CDR3 region has the DNA TGCGCCAGCAGCTTGTGGGGCAGGGGGGCCGGGCAGCCCCAGCATTTT. It yields the protein CASSLWGRGAGQPQHF.

V is TRBV5-1 and J is TRBJ1-5; tentatively, D is TRBD1 (6 bases). V lost 2 bases to trimming and J lost 5 bases, with 11 bases between them. Looked up from germline, CDR1 is SGHRS and CDR2 is YFSETQ. There are 14 residues in the CDR3. The DNA of the CDR3 is TGCGCCAGCAGCTTTGGGGGCGGTGATCAGCCCCAGCATTTT. Residues: CASSFGGGDQPQHF. Full variable domain (rest looked up from reference TRBV5-1 and TRBJ1-5): KAGVTQTPRYLIKTRGQQVTLSCSPISGHRSVSWYQQTPGQGLQFLFEYFSETQRNKGNFPGRFSGRQFSNSRSEMNVSTLELGDSALYLCASSFGGGDQPQHFGDGTRLSIL.

The V call is TRBV7-9, the J call TRBJ2-7; D is perhaps TRBD1 (6 bases). V was shortened by 1 base and J by 6 bases, with 7 bases between the two germline ends. This CDR3 comprises 12 residues. Per germline, CDR1 SEHNR and CDR2 FQNEAQ (reference sequence). CDR3 protein: CASSLVQGEQYV. The CDR3 DNA reads TGTGCCAGCAGCTTAGTACAGGGCGAGCAGTACGTC.

CDR3 in DNA: TGTGCCAGTAGGACTAGCGGGGGGTACAATGAGCAGTTCTTC. It translates to CASRTSGGYNEQFF. The chain combines TRBV19 with TRBJ2-1; TRBD2 matches 13 bases. The CDR3 extends over 14 amino acids. V shed 6 bases, J shed 4 bases, and the junction held 0 bases outside the gene matches. The germline V gene has CDR1 LNHDA and CDR2 SQIVND (reference sequence).

The V call is TRBV18, the J call TRBJ1-1, with D unclear. V was shortened by 2 bases and J by 7 bases, with 8 bases between the two germline ends. The CDR3 is 12 residues long. Germline V gene data show CDR1 as KGHSH and CDR2 as LQKENI. Here the CDR3 reads CASSPLAVEAFF. CDR3 DNA: TGTGCCAGCTCACCATTGGCGGTTGAAGCTTTCTTT.